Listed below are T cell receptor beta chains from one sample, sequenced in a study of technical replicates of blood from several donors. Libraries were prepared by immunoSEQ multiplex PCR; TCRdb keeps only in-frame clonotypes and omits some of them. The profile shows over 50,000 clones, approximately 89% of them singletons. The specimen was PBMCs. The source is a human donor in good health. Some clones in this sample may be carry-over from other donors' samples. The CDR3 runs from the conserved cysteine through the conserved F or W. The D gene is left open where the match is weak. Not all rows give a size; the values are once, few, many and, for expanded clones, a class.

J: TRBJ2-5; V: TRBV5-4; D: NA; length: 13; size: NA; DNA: TGTGCCAGCAGCCAGGGGCCGGGGGAGACCCAGTACTTC; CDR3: CASSQGPGETQYF
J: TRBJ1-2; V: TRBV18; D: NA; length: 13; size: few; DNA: TGTGCCAGCTCACCGGACAAATCGAATGGCTACACCTTC; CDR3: CASSPDKSNGYTF
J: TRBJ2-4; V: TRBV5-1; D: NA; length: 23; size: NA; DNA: TGCGCCAGCAGCCCCGAAAATATACGACAGGGAGCCTTAGGCTGGGGGGACAAAAACATTCAGTACTTC; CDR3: CASSPENIRQGALGWGDKNIQYF
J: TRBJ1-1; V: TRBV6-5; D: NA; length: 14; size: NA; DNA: TGTGCCAGCAGTGAATGGTTTGCGGGGACTGAAGCTTTCTTT; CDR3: CASSEWFAGTEAFF
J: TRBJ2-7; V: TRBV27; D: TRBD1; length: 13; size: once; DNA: TGTGCCAGCAGCCTTGGGACAGCTACGTGGCAGTACTTC; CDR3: CASSLGTATWQYF
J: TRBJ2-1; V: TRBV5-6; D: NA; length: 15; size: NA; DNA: TGTGCCAGCAGCGTAACCGGGACACATTACAATGAGCAGTTCTTC; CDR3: CASSVTGTHYNEQFF
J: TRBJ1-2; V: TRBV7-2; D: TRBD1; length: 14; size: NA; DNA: TGTGCCAGCAGCTTAGGGACAGGCTCCTATGGCTACACCTTC; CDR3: CASSLGTGSYGYTF
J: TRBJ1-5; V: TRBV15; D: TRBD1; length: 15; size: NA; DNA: TGTGCCACCAGCAGACCGGACAGGGGGAGGCAGCCCCAGCATTTT; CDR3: CATSRPDRGRQPQHF
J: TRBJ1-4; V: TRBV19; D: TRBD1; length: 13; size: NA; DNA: TGTGCCAGTTCAGGACAGGGACGTGAAAAACTGTTTTTT; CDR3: CASSGQGREKLFF
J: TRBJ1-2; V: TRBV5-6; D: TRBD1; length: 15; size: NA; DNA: TGTGCCAGCAGCTTGGGACTACAGGGGATTAGTGGCTACACCTTC; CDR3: CASSLGLQGISGYTF
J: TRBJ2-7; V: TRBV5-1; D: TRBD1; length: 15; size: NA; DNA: TGCGCCAGCAGCTTGGGACAGGGGAGACCTTACGAGCAGTACTTC; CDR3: CASSLGQGRPYEQYF
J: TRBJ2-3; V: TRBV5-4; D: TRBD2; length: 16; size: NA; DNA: TGTGCCAGCAGCTTGAAAAGCGGGAGGGCCTCAGATACGCAGTATTTT; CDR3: CASSLKSGRASDTQYF
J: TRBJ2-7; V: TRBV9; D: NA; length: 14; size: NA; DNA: TGTGCCAGCAGCCCCCGAAGTGAGGAAAGCGAGCAGTACTTC; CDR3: CASSPRSEESEQYF
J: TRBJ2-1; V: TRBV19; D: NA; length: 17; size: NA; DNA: NA; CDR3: CASTGTLGMSSSSRLIF
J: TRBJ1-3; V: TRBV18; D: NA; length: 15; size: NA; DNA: TGTGCCAGCTCACCCGGACAGAACTCTGGAAACACCATATATTTT; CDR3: CASSPGQNSGNTIYF
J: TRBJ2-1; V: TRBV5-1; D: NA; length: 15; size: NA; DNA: TGCGCCAGCAGACTGTACTTGGAGGGCTACAATGAGCAGTTCTTC; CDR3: CASRLYLEGYNEQFF
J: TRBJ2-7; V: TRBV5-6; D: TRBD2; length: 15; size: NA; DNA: TGTGCCAGTAATGAAGTTAGCGGGAGGGCTTACGAGCAGTACTTC; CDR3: CASNEVSGRAYEQYF
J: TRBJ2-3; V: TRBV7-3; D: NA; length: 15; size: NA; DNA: TGTGCCAGCAGCGCCCGCGGGACTGGCACAGATACGCAGTATTTT; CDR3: CASSARGTGTDTQYF
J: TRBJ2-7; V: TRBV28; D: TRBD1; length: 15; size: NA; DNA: TGTGCCAGCAGCACTGACAGGGTCCTCTCCTACGAGCAGTACTTC; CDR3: CASSTDRVLSYEQYF
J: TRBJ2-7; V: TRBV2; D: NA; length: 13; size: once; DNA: TGTGCCAGCAGTGAATTCGGGTACGGCGAGCAGTACTTC; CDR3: CASSEFGYGEQYF
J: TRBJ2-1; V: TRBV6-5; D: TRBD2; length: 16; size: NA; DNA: TGTGCCAGCAGTTCTAATAGCGGGAGTGCCTACAATGAGCAGTTCTTC; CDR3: CASSSNSGSAYNEQFF